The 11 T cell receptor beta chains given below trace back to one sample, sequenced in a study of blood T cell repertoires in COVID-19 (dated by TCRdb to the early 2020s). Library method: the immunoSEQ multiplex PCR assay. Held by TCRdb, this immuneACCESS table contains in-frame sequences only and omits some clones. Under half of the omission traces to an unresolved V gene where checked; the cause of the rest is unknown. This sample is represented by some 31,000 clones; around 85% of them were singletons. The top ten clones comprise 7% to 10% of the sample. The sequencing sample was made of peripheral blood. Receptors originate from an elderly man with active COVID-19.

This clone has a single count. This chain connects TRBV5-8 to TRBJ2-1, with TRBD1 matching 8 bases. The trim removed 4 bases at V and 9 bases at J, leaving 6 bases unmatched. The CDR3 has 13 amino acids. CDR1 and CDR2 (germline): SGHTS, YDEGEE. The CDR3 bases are TGTGCCAGCAGCACCGGACAGGGAGGTGAGCAGTTCTTC. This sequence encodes CASSTGQGGEQFF.

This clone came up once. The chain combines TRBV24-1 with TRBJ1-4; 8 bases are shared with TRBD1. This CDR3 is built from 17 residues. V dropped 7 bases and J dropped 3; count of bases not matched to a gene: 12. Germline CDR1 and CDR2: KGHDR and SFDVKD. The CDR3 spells CATRLRDRRIPNEKLFF. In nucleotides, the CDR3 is TGTGCCACCAGACTACGGGACAGGAGAATTCCTAATGAAAAACTGTTTTTT.

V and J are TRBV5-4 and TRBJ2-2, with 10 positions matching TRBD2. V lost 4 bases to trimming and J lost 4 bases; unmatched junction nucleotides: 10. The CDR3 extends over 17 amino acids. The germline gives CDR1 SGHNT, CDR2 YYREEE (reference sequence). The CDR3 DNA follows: TGTGCCAGCAGCCTAAAGCGGGGGGGCCAGGTCACCGGGGAGCTGTTTTTT. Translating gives CASSLKRGGQVTGELFF.

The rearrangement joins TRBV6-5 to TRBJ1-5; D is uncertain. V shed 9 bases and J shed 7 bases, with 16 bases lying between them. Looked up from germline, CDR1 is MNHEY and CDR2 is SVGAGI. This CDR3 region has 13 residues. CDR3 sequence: CASSPQREQPQHF. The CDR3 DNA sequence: TGTGCCAGTTCTCCCCAGAGGGAACAGCCCCAGCATTTT.

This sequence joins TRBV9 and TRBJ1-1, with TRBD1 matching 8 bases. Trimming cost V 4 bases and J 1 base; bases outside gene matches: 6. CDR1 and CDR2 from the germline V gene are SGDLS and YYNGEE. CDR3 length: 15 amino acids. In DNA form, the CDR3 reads TGTGCCAGCAGCATCTCGGGACAGGAGAACACTGAAGCTTTCTTT. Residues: CASSISGQENTEAFF. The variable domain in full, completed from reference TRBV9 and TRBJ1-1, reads DSGVTQTPKHLITATGQRVTLRCSPRSGDLSVYWYQQSLDQGLQFLIQYYNGEERAKGNILERFSAQQFPDLHSELNLSSLELGDSALYFCASSISGQENTEAFFGQGTRLTVV.

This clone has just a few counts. CDR3 in amino acids: CATSGTGANTGELFF. The CDR3 DNA follows: TGTGCCACCAGTGGGACAGGGGCGAACACCGGGGAGCTGTTTTTT. The genes are TRBV24-1 and TRBJ2-2; 9 bases are shared with TRBD1. V dropped 5 bases and J dropped 0; count of bases not matched to a gene: 0. Germline CDR1 and CDR2: KGHDR and SFDVKD. The CDR3 extends over 15 amino acids.

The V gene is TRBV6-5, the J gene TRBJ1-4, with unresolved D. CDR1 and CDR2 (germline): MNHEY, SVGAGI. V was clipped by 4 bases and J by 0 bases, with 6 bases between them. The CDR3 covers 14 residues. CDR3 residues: CASSFSSTNEKLFF. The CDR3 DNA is TGTGCCAGCAGTTTTTCCTCAACTAATGAAAAACTGTTTTTT.

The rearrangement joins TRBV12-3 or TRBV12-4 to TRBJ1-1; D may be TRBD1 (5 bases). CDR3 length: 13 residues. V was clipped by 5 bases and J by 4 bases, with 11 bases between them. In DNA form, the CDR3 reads TGTGCCAGCAGTAATGGGGCAGCCACTGAAGCTTTCTTT. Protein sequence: CASSNGAATEAFF.

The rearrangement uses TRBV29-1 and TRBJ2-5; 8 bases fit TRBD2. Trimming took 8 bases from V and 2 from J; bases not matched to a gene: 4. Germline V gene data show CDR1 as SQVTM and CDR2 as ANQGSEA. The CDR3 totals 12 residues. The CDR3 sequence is CSSGGGQETQYF. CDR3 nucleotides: TGCAGCTCGGGGGGGGGTCAAGAGACCCAGTACTTC.

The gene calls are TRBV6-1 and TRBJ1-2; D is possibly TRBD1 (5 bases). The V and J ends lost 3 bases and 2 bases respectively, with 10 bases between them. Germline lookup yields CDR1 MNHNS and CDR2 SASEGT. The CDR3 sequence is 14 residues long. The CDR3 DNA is TGTGCCAGCAGTGAGATCCCAGGGAACTATGGCTACACCTTC. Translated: CASSEIPGNYGYTF.

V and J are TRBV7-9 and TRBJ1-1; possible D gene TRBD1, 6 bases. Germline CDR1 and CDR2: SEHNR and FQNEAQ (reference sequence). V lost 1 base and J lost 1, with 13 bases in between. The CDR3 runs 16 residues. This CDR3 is CASSLGSGTRNTEAFF. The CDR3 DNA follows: TGTGCCAGCAGCTTAGGCTCCGGGACAAGGAACACTGAAGCTTTCTTT.